This T cell receptor (beta chain) comes out of a study of tumor-infiltrating lymphocytes in primary liver carcinoma. V shed 4 bases and J shed 7 bases, with 15 bases lying between them. CDR1 and CDR2 from the germline V gene are SGHNT and YYREEE (reference sequence). The CDR3 runs to 14 residues. TCR beta cDNA was reverse-transcribed from about 500 ng of total RNA. The reaction used a constant-region primer and ProtoScript II reverse transcriptase. Generation of the TCR beta libraries relied on three nested multiplex PCR rounds using slightly modified ARM-PCR. For approximately 11 cycles apiece, the opening two PCR rounds ran with TRBV1-TRBV30 forward primers and a C-beta reverse primer. TCRdb passed the multiplex PCR reads through MiXCR, listing each CDR3 protein once. The table records roughly 49,000 distinct CDR3 sequences, roughly 70% of them present only once. Unsorted bulk tissue (about 19-33 mg) underwent RNA and DNA co-extraction. Five separate regions per tumor were sampled.

This clonotype was found many times. Sequenced: liver tumor tissue from sampling region 5. Subset in this sample: tumor region T5, tumor centre. The chain employs TRBV5-4 and TRBJ2-1; D perhaps matches TRBD2 (7 bases). This sequence was found in a man aged 35 to 55 with primary liver carcinoma and hepatitis B virus infection. Written as DNA, the CDR3 is TGTGCCAGCAGCGCAGAGGGGGGGCGGAATGAGCAGTTCTTC. Translated, it gives CASSAEGGRNEQFF.